This T cell receptor (beta chain) was obtained from a study of response to subunit inactivated influenza vaccine. Points from the study as a whole: The authors offered the suggestion that each seasonal influenza vaccination recruits few new T cells.

Germline CDR1 and CDR2: SEHNR and FQNEAQ (reference sequence). Trimming took off 0 bases at V and 3 bases at J, with 5 bases between the two ends. CDR3 length: 13 amino acids. Details on this clonotype: Its cognate antigen is unknown.

TCRdb passed the RT-PCR reads through MiXCR, listing each CDR3 protein once. The table shows about 190,000 distinct CDR3 sequences, with approximately 15% occurring only once. Sample: CD8+ T cells sorted from PBMCs, taken approximately 5 days after vaccination. The V and J genes are TRBV7-9 and TRBJ1-1; D perhaps matches TRBD1 (5 bases). The TCR originated in a man in his fifties or sixties who received an inactivated influenza vaccine. In DNA form, the CDR3 reads TGTGCCAGCAGCTTAGCGGGACACACTGAAGCTTTCTTT. It is translated as CASSLAGHTEAFF. The whole variable domain, filled in from reference TRBV7-9 and TRBJ1-1, reads DTGVSQNPRHKITKRGQNVTFRCDPISEHNRLYWYRQTLGQGPEFLTYFQNEAQLEKSRLLSDRFSAERPKGSFSTLEIQRTEQGDSAMYLCASSLAGHTEAFFGQGTRLTVV.